The clone carrying this TCR beta chain was observed many times. These data come from a study of regulatory T cells in long-lasting Graves disease. Building of the TCR beta libraries involved iRepertoire HTBI primers and Arm-PCR of CDR3 regions. TCRdb fed the multiplex PCR reads into MiXCR, producing one record per CDR3 protein. Among about 460,000 distinct CDR3 sequences listed, 13% to 15% were seen once. Time point defined: newly diagnosed GD, antithyroid drugs for less than 3 months. From PBMCs, RNA was extracted and then used to make the TCR library. This sample also belongs to another study, concerning T cells in Graves' hyperthyroidism and ophthalmopathy.

The sample in question was peripheral blood mononuclear cells (PBMCs), obtained at new diagnosis, from a patient treated with antithyroid drugs. This receptor was identified in a woman aged 50 to 60 with Graves disease.

The CDR3 bases are TGTGCCAGCAGTGAAACAGGCTATGGCTACACCTTC. Protein: CASSETGYGYTF. The chain couples TRBV6-1 to TRBJ1-2; tentatively, D is TRBD1 (5 bases). There are 12 residues in the CDR3. The germline CDR1 and CDR2 sequences are MNHNS and SASEGT. With 2 bases removed from V and 4 bases from J, the gap between germline ends came to 5 bases.